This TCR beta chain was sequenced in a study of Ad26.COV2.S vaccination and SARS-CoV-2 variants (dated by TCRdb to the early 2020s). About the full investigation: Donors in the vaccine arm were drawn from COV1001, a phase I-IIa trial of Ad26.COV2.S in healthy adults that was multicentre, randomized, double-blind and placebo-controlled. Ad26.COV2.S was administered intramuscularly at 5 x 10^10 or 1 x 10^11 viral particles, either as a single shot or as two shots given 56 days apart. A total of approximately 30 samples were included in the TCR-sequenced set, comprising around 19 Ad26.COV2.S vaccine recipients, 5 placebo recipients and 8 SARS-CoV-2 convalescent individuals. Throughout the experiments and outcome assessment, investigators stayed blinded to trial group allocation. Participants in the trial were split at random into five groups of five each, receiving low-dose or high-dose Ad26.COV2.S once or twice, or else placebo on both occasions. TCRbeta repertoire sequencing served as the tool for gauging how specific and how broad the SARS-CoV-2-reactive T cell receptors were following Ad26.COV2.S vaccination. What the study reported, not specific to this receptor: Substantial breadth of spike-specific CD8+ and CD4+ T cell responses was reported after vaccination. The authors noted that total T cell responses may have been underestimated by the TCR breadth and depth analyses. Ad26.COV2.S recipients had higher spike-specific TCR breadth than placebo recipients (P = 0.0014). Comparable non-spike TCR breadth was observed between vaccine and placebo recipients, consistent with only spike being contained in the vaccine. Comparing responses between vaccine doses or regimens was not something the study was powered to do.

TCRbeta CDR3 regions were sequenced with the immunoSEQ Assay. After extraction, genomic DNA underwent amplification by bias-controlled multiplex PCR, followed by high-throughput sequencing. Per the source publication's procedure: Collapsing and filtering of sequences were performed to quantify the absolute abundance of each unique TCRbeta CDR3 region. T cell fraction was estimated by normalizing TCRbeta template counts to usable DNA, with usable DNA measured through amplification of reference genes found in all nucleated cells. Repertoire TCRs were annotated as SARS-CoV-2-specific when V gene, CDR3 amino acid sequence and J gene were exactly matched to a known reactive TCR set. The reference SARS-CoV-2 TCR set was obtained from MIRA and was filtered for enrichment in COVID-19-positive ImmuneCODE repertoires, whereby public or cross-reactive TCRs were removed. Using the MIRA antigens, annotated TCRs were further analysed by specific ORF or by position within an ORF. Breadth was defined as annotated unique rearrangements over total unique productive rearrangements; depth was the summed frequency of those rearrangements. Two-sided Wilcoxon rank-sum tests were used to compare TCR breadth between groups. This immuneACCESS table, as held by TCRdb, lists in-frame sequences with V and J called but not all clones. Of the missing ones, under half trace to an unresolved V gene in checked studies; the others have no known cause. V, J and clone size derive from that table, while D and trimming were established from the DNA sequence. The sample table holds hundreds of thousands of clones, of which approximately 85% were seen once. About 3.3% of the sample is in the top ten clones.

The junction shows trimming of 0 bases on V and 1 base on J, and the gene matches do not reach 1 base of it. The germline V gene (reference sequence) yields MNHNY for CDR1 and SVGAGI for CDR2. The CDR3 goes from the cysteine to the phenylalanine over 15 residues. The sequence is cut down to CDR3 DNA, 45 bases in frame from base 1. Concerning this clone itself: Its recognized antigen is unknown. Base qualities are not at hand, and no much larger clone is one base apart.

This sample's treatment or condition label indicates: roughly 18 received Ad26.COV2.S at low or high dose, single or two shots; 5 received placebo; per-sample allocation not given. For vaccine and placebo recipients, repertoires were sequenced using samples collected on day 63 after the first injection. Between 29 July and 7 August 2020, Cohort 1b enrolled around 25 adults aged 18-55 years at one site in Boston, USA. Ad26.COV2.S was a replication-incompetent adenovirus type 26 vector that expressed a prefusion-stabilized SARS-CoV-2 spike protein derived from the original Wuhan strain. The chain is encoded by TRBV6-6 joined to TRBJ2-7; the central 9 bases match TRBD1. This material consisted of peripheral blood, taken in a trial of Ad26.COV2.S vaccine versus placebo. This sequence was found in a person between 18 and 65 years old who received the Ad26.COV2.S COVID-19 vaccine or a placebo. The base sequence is TGTGCCAGCAGTTACTCCGGGACAGGGTCCTACGAGCAGTACTTC. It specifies CASSYSGTGSYEQYF.